One sample yielded the 31 T cell receptor beta chains listed below, sequenced in a study of blood T cell repertoires in COVID-19. The assay was immunoSEQ multiplex PCR, and TCRdb's table has in-frame clones only and misses some. The sample lists roughly 400,000 clones, about 90% seen once, with approximately 0.65% in the top ten. What was sequenced was PBMCs or T cells enriched from blood (not recorded which). The receptors derive from a man aged 18 to 35 who had recovered from COVID-19.

The chain links TRBV6-2 or TRBV6-3 to TRBJ2-1, with 9 bases matching TRBD2. The CDR3 is 15 residues long. Per germline, CDR1 MNHEY and CDR2 SVGEGT. J was trimmed by 0 bases and V by 5 bases; bases with no gene match: 2. The CDR3 bases are TGTGCCAGCAGTATTAGCGGGGGCTCCTACAATGAGCAGTTCTTC. Protein product: CASSISGGSYNEQFF.

The V and J genes are TRBV7-9 and TRBJ2-1; D gene uncertain. The germline V and J ends were trimmed by 5 bases and 4 bases, with 6 bases remaining between them. Germline CDR1 reads SEHNR; CDR2 reads FQNEAQ (reference sequence). The CDR3 consists of 12 residues. CDR3 nucleotides: TGTGCCAGCAGCGTTACATACAATGAGCAGTTCTTC. It encodes CASSVTYNEQFF.

In this sample, this clone turned up once. The chain carries TRBV5-5 and TRBJ1-5; D remains unclear. CDR1 is SGHKS and CDR2 is YYEKEE in the germline V gene (reference sequence). The CDR3 totals 17 residues. V lost 0 bases, J lost 6 bases, and 19 bases lay in between. CDR3 in DNA: TGTGCCAGCAGCTTGGATGAGGGCAACCCTGTAGGTCAGCCCCAGCATTTT. Translating gives CASSLDEGNPVGQPQHF. The full variable domain, with the rest looked up from reference TRBV5-5 and TRBJ1-5, is DAGVTQSPTHLIKTRGQQVTLRCSPISGHKSVSWYQQVLGQGPQFIFQYYEKEERGRGNFPDRFSARQFPNYSSELNVNALLLGDSALYLCASSLDEGNPVGQPQHFGDGTRLSIL.

This chain uses TRBV5-1 with TRBJ2-7; 9 bases map to TRBD1. CDR1 is SGHRS and CDR2 is YFSETQ in the germline V gene. The CDR3 runs to 19 residues. The V and J ends lost 1 base and 3 bases, in that order; junction bases with no gene match: 17. The CDR3 coding sequence is TGCGCCAGCAGCTTGATTCCGCTTGTTTTCGGGACAGGGAGCTACGAGCAGTACTTC. Protein: CASSLIPLVFGTGSYEQYF.

The chain joins TRBV5-1 to TRBJ1-2; the match to TRBD1 covers 8 bases. Germline CDR1 SGHRS, CDR2 YFSETQ. V was clipped by 4 bases and J by 7 bases; unmatched bases: 9. This CDR3 is 14 amino acids long. CDR3 sequence reads: CASSTSGTGSGYTF. The CDR3 DNA follows: TGCGCCAGCAGCACCTCCGGGACAGGCTCTGGCTACACCTTC. The full variable domain, in which reference TRBV5-1 and TRBJ1-2 provide the parts outside the CDR3, is KAGVTQTPRYLIKTRGQQVTLSCSPISGHRSVSWYQQTPGQGLQFLFEYFSETQRNKGNFPGRFSGRQFSNSRSEMNVSTLELGDSALYLCASSTSGTGSGYTFGSGTRLTVV.

V gene TRBV19 combines with J gene TRBJ1-1; perhaps TRBD1 as D (5 bases). The germline CDR1 and CDR2 sequences are LNHDA and SQIVND (reference sequence). Trimming pared 4 bases from V and 1 base from J, leaving 13 bases between. The CDR3 is 15 amino acids. This CDR3 is CASSTLGTANTEAFF. The CDR3 DNA sequence: TGTGCCAGTAGTACGCTCGGGACTGCGAACACTGAAGCTTTCTTT.

The J gene is TRBJ1-2, the V gene TRBV5-5; D is uncertain. Germline CDR1 is SGHKS and CDR2 is YYEKEE (reference sequence). Trimming pared 4 bases from V and 8 bases from J, leaving 27 bases between. The CDR3 has 17 amino acids. The CDR3 loop reads CASSGLDRASSSSGYTF. The CDR3 region has the DNA TGTGCCAGCAGCGGCCTGGACCGAGCGAGCTCCTCTAGCGGCTACACCTTC. The full variable domain, its missing parts supplied by reference TRBV5-5 and TRBJ1-2, is DAGVTQSPTHLIKTRGQQVTLRCSPISGHKSVSWYQQVLGQGPQFIFQYYEKEERGRGNFPDRFSARQFPNYSSELNVNALLLGDSALYLCASSGLDRASSSSGYTFGSGTRLTVV.

The rearrangement joins TRBV28 to TRBJ1-1; D perhaps matches TRBD1 (6 bases). The ends were cut back, 4 bases at V and 4 bases at J, with 10 bases in the middle. The CDR3 length is 13 residues. Germline values: CDR1 MDHEN, CDR2 SYDVKM. The CDR3 region is CASSSGRGTEAFF. In nucleotides, the CDR3 is TGTGCCAGCAGTTCCGGCAGGGGCACTGAAGCTTTCTTT.

This clone was observed a few times. The rearrangement links TRBV5-5 to TRBJ1-5, with 11 bases matching TRBD1. The germline CDR1 and CDR2 sequences are SGHKS and YYEKEE (reference sequence). V was clipped by 4 bases and J by 3 bases; unmatched bases: 9. The CDR3 has 17 residues. CDR3 DNA sequence: TGTGCCAGCAGCCCGGGCTGGGACAGGGGGAACAATCAGCCCCAGCATTTT. This gives the protein CASSPGWDRGNNQPQHF.

CDR3 DNA: TGTGCCAGTAGTGCCGCGGACAGGGTGAACACTGAAGCTTTCTTT. Its translation is CASSAADRVNTEAFF. The rearrangement joins TRBV19 to TRBJ1-1, with TRBD1 identical over 8 bases. Trimming took 5 bases from V and 0 from J; bases not matched to a gene: 5. Germline-derived CDR1 and CDR2 are LNHDA and SQIVND (reference sequence). The length of the CDR3 is 15 residues.

The V gene is TRBV7-8, the J gene TRBJ1-1, with D perhaps TRBD1 (6 bases). The CDR3 is 14 amino acids. Trimming cost V 4 bases and J 6 bases, with 15 bases left between them. Germline V CDR1 and CDR2: SGHVS, FQNEAQ. The CDR3 coding sequence is TGTGCCAGCAGCTACCGCAGGGGTGTCGCTGAAGCTTTCTTT. It translates to CASSYRRGVAEAFF.

This chain's CDR3 is CSVRIQGRYGYTF. The CDR3, as DNA: TGCAGCGTCCGGATACAGGGACGCTATGGCTACACCTTC. V gene TRBV29-1 combines with J gene TRBJ1-2, with a possible D match to TRBD1 (6 bases). Germline-derived CDR1 and CDR2 are SQVTM and ANQGSEA. Trimming took off 6 bases at V and 4 bases at J, with 15 bases between the two ends. The CDR3 sequence is 13 residues long.

In its sample, this clone was seen once. The chain recombines TRBV6-5 with TRBJ1-2; D gene uncertain. Germline V lookup: CDR1 MNHEY, CDR2 SVGAGI. CDR3 length: 11 amino acids. The germline V and J ends were trimmed by 7 bases and 11 bases, with 14 bases remaining between them. The CDR3 loop is CASIKGERYTF. The CDR3 DNA reads TGTGCCAGCATAAAGGGTGAGCGGTACACCTTC.

V usage is TRBV7-9 and J usage is TRBJ1-1, with TRBD1 as a possible D gene (6 bases). The CDR3 loop spans 16 amino acids. Germline values: CDR1 SEHNR, CDR2 FQNEAQ (reference sequence). The ends were cut back, 7 bases at V and 6 bases at J, with 24 bases in the middle. The CDR3 region is CASTTGFDLSWAEAFF. The CDR3 coding sequence is TGTGCCAGCACAACAGGGTTCGACCTGAGTTGGGCTGAAGCTTTCTTT. Looking up the rest from reference TRBV7-9 and TRBJ1-1 gives the full variable domain: DTGVSQNPRHKITKRGQNVTFRCDPISEHNRLYWYRQTLGQGPEFLTYFQNEAQLEKSRLLSDRFSAERPKGSFSTLEIQRTEQGDSAMYLCASTTGFDLSWAEAFFGQGTRLTVV.

The V call is TRBV5-1, the J call TRBJ1-1; the D is unclear. This CDR3 contains 13 residues. Germline lookup yields CDR1 SGHRS and CDR2 YFSETQ. V lost 4 bases to trimming and J lost 3 bases, with 10 bases between them. The CDR3 DNA reads TGCGCCAGCAGCCGGGTGGGAGACACTGAAGCTTTCTTT. This gives the protein CASSRVGDTEAFF.

The rearrangement uses TRBV11-2 and TRBJ1-2; no clear D gene. This CDR3 spans 13 amino acids. Between the trimmed V and J ends, which lost 5 bases and 6 bases, there was a span of 13 bases. Looked up from germline, CDR1 is SGHAT and CDR2 is FQNNGV. The CDR3 sequence is CASSPRHGNGYTF. For the CDR3, the DNA is TGTGCCAGCAGCCCGAGGCACGGAAATGGCTACACCTTC.

The chain uses TRBV5-8 and TRBJ1-4, with 7 bases matching TRBD1. V lost 5 bases, J lost 7 bases, and 11 bases stayed unmatched. Germline V lookup: CDR1 SGHTS, CDR2 YDEGEE. This CDR3 is built from 15 residues. CDR3 bases: TGTGCCAGCAGGGGAAGGGGGCGTCGTGTTGAAAAACTGTTTTTT. Translated, it gives CASRGRGRRVEKLFF.

This chain uses TRBV5-1 with TRBJ1-1; D uncertain. The CDR3 covers 14 residues. Germline CDR1 SGHRS, CDR2 YFSETQ. Trimming stripped 0 bases from V and 5 bases from J, with 11 bases between. The CDR3 is CASSLGTIGTEAFF. The CDR3, as DNA: TGCGCCAGCAGCTTGGGAACAATCGGGACTGAAGCTTTCTTT.

The chain joins TRBV4-2 to TRBJ2-4, with D perhaps TRBD2 (7 bases). The germline V and J ends were trimmed by 5 bases and 6 bases, with 20 bases remaining between them. Germline CDR1 and CDR2: LGHNA and YNFKEQ. The CDR3 totals 16 residues. The CDR3 here is CASSWEGEGPINIQYF. CDR3 sequence (DNA): TGTGCCAGCAGCTGGGAGGGGGAGGGCCCGATAAACATTCAGTACTTC.

The chain uses TRBV5-1 and TRBJ1-1, with D tentatively TRBD1 (5 bases). CDR3 length: 16 amino acids. Germline V lookup: CDR1 SGHRS, CDR2 YFSETQ. V lost 4 bases and J lost 7, with 23 bases in between. CDR3 sequence reads: CASSPVGGGAGLEAFF. In DNA form, the CDR3 reads TGCGCCAGCAGCCCGGTCGGGGGGGGAGCCGGGCTTGAAGCTTTCTTT.

J is TRBJ2-3 and V is TRBV3-1 (or the pseudogene TRBV3-2); 11 positions agree with TRBD2. CDR3 length: 18 residues. Losses at the gene ends were 4 bases for V and 2 bases for J; bases not matched to a gene: 11. CDR1 is LGHDT, CDR2 YNNKEL, per germline (reference sequence). CDR3: CASSPRLGTSGSTDTQYF. The CDR3, as DNA: TGTGCCAGCAGCCCACGGTTAGGGACTAGCGGATCCACAGATACGCAGTATTTT.

The CDR3 is CASSVGYRLGSYNEQFF. The CDR3 coding sequence is TGTGCCAGCAGCGTAGGGTACAGACTAGGCTCCTACAATGAGCAGTTCTTC. This chain joins TRBV9 and TRBJ2-1, with D maybe TRBD2 (6 bases). The CDR3 contains 17 residues. Germline V lookup: CDR1 SGDLS, CDR2 YYNGEE. V lost 0 bases, J lost 0 bases, and 13 bases lay in between.

J is TRBJ2-6 and V is TRBV5-3; D uncertain. TRBV5-3 belongs to the ORF category, with a function that is uncertain. V was pared by 2 bases and J by 2 bases, with 2 bases between. The CDR3 spans 13 residues. CDR3 DNA: TGTGCCAGAAGCTTCGCTGGGGCCAACGTCCTGACTTTC. Translation: CARSFAGANVLTF.

The V call is TRBV10-1, the J call TRBJ1-5; D might be TRBD1 (6 bases). Germline lookup yields CDR1 WNHNN and CDR2 SYGVQD (reference sequence). V dropped 7 bases and J dropped 0 bases, with 16 bases sitting between them. The CDR3 is 16 amino acids. The CDR3 bases are TGCGCCAGCACCGCCGACAGGTATTATAGCAATCAGCCCCAGCATTTT. Translating gives CASTADRYYSNQPQHF.

This chain links TRBV5-1 with TRBJ2-3, with 7 bases fitting TRBD2. J was trimmed by 2 bases and V by 7 bases; bases with no gene match: 4. The CDR3 covers 13 residues. CDR1 is SGHRS, CDR2 YFSETQ, per germline. Written as DNA, the CDR3 is TGCGCCAGCGGCAGCGGGGCCACAGATACGCAGTATTTT. This sequence encodes CASGSGATDTQYF.

This clone occurred a few times. The sample contains more than one DNA sequence encoding this CDR3. The chain couples TRBV12-3 or TRBV12-4 to TRBJ1-1, with D hard to call. This CDR3 has 12 residues. V was trimmed by 5 bases and J by 1 base, leaving 5 bases between them. This chain's CDR3 is CASSPGNTEAFF. The CDR3 nucleotides are TGTGCCAGCAGTCCAGGGAACACTGAAGCTTTCTTT.

The chain couples TRBV6-2 or TRBV6-3 to TRBJ1-5; perhaps TRBD1 as D (5 bases). The CDR3 sequence is 13 residues long. Trimming shortened V by 2 bases and J by 6 bases, and 8 bases separated the two germline ends. The germline gives CDR1 MNHEY, CDR2 SVGEGT. In DNA, the CDR3 is TGTGCCAGCAGTTACGGAGGGGCTCAGCCCCAGCATTTT. Encoded protein: CASSYGGAQPQHF.

The chain carries TRBV7-9 and TRBJ2-7; 12 bases agree with TRBD2. The germline CDR1 and CDR2 sequences are SEHNR and FQNEAQ (reference sequence). The CDR3 totals 14 residues. J was trimmed by 5 bases and V by 5 bases; bases with no gene match: 4. The CDR3 spells CASSPTSGSHEQYF. Written as DNA, the CDR3 is TGTGCCAGCAGCCCGACTAGCGGGAGTCACGAGCAGTACTTC.

The chain links TRBV19 to TRBJ1-1; D is perhaps TRBD1 (5 bases). CDR3 length equals 16 residues. Deletions cut 2 bases from V and 0 bases from J, with 13 bases between. Germline CDR1 is LNHDA and CDR2 is SQIVND (reference sequence). CDR3: CASSILSGRMNTEAFF. In DNA form, the CDR3 reads TGTGCCAGTAGTATACTGTCAGGGCGGATGAACACTGAAGCTTTCTTT.

The gene calls are TRBV28 and TRBJ2-3; TRBD1 matches 7 bases. Per the germline V gene, CDR1 is MDHEN and CDR2 is SYDVKM. V lost 8 bases, J lost 0 bases, and 2 bases stayed unmatched. CDR3 length: 13 residues. The CDR3 region is CASGTVSTDTQYF. In DNA, the CDR3 is TGTGCCAGCGGGACAGTAAGCACAGATACGCAGTATTTT.

The chain combines TRBV7-2 with TRBJ2-3, with 10 positions matching TRBD2. CDR1 SGHTA and CDR2 FQGNSA come from the germline V gene. The J segment lost 5 bases and the V segment lost 3 bases, leaving 8 bases of the junction unmatched. CDR3 length: 16 amino acids. The DNA of the CDR3 is TGTGCCAGCAGCTTCGGGGTAGCGGGGGGTCTAGATACGCAGTATTTT. Its protein product is CASSFGVAGGLDTQYF.